Following are 32 T cell receptor beta chains from one sample sequenced in a study of CD8+ T cells in alopecia areata. TCR sequencing used cDNA made by reverse transcription of extracted RNA. Assay used: immunoSEQ multiplex PCR; TCRdb lists only in-frame clones, some missing. The sample lists 150,000 or so clones; more than 45% were seen once. Sequencing used CD4+ T cells sorted from blood. The receptor source for this set is a human donor with alopecia areata.

The rearrangement uses TRBV7-9 and TRBJ1-1; D ambiguous. Germline V gene sequence: CDR1 SEHNR, CDR2 FQNEAQ (reference sequence). This CDR3 comprises 13 residues. The V end lost 3 bases, the J end lost 12 bases, and 17 bases lay between the germline ends. The CDR3 protein is CASSFEGGVGTFF. As DNA, the CDR3 is TGTGCCAGCAGCTTCGAGGGCGGGGTAGGGACTTTCTTT.

This rearrangement joins TRBV18 to TRBJ2-7, with 9 bases identical to TRBD1. The trim removed 2 bases at V and 6 bases at J, leaving 8 bases unmatched. From germline, CDR1 is KGHSH and CDR2 LQKENI. CDR3 size: 15 residues. The CDR3 region has the DNA TGTGCCAGCTCACCAAGGACAGGGGACCCCTCCGAGCAGTACTTC. Encoded protein: CASSPRTGDPSEQYF.

This chain connects TRBV18 to TRBJ2-5; unclear D gene. Germline-derived CDR1 and CDR2 are KGHSH and LQKENI. This CDR3 spans 14 amino acids. V lost 2 bases and J 0 bases, leaving 7 bases between the germline ends. CDR3: CASSPSSYQETQYF. CDR3 coding DNA: TGTGCCAGCTCACCATCTTCTTACCAAGAGACCCAGTACTTC.

The V call is TRBV10-3, the J call TRBJ2-3; D is perhaps TRBD2 (6 bases). The CDR3 is made up of 15 amino acids. Germline lookup yields CDR1 ENHRY and CDR2 SYGVKD. V lost 5 bases and J lost 4, with 16 bases in between. The CDR3 bases are TGTGCCATCAGTCCCTACGGAGCGGGCGCAGATACGCAGTATTTT. Translation: CAISPYGAGADTQYF.

Only one count was recorded for this clone. The chain carries TRBV11-2 and TRBJ2-1; the D gene is possibly TRBD2 (5 bases). Germline assignment: CDR1 SGHAT and CDR2 FQNNGV. The CDR3 runs 13 residues. Trimming took 3 bases from V and 6 from J, leaving 9 bases between them. For the CDR3, the DNA is TGTGCCAGCAGCTTGTCGGGGATCAATGAGCAGTTCTTC. It is translated as CASSLSGINEQFF.

This clone was observed a handful of times. The V gene is TRBV7-8, the J gene TRBJ2-3, with 14 bases lining up with TRBD2. V lost 5 bases, J lost 0 bases, and 7 bases stayed unmatched. Germline assignment: CDR1 SGHVS and CDR2 FQNEAQ. This CDR3 is built from 18 residues. DNA for the CDR3: TGTGCCAGCAGCGTCCTCGGACTAGCGGGAGGAAGCACAGATACGCAGTATTTT. As protein: CASSVLGLAGGSTDTQYF.

This clone was seen a few times. V and J are TRBV5-1 and TRBJ1-1; the D is unclear. This CDR3 has 11 residues. Trimming stripped 4 bases from V and 6 bases from J, with 7 bases between. Per germline, CDR1 SGHRS and CDR2 YFSETQ. CDR3 nucleotide sequence: TGCGCCAGCAGCGTGGGTCCTGAAGCTTTCTTT. This encodes CASSVGPEAFF.

On this clone itself: Other DNA sequences from this sample encode an identical CDR3 as well. The chain carries TRBV30 and TRBJ1-1, with 7 bases fitting TRBD1. Per the germline V gene, CDR1 is GTSNPN and CDR2 is SVGIG (reference sequence). The CDR3 runs to 13 residues. Trimming cost V 3 bases and J 2 bases; bases outside gene matches: 3. Written as DNA, the CDR3 is TGTGCCTGGAGGGGACAGTTAAACACTGAAGCTTTCTTT. Translated: CAWRGQLNTEAFF.

The chain uses TRBV27 and TRBJ2-7; 9 nucleotides line up with TRBD2. Per the germline V gene, CDR1 is MNHEY and CDR2 is SMNVEV (reference sequence). V lost 1 base, J lost 7 bases, and 8 bases stayed unmatched. The CDR3 consists of 15 residues. As DNA, the CDR3 is TGTGCCAGCAGTTTATTGGCGGGAGGGCCAGGAGAGCAGTACTTC. Translation gives CASSLLAGGPGEQYF.

This clone has only a few counts. V is TRBV29-1 and J is TRBJ2-1; TRBD2 matches 13 bases. V was pared by 5 bases and J by 4 bases, with 5 bases of the junction left unmatched. The length of the CDR3 is 15 residues. In germline, CDR1 is SQVTM, CDR2 ANQGSEA. This chain's CDR3 is CSVRTSGRVYNEQFF. The CDR3 bases are TGCAGCGTTCGAACTAGCGGGAGGGTATACAATGAGCAGTTCTTC.

V and J are TRBV11-2 and TRBJ2-5; D gene ambiguous. Looked up from germline, CDR1 is SGHAT and CDR2 is FQNNGV. V lost 3 bases and J 2 bases, leaving 7 bases between the germline ends. The CDR3 consists of 13 residues. The DNA of the CDR3 is TGTGCCAGCAGCTTTGGTCGACAAGAGACCCAGTACTTC. It specifies CASSFGRQETQYF.

The V call is TRBV19, the J call TRBJ2-1, with TRBD2 matching 9 bases. Germline-derived CDR1 and CDR2 are LNHDA and SQIVND (reference sequence). The CDR3 has 11 residues. J lost 15 bases, V lost 3 bases, and 3 bases had no gene match. CDR3 region: CASSIGTSLFF. Here the CDR3 DNA reads TGTGCCAGTAGTATCGGGACTAGCCTGTTCTTC. Full variable domain (remainder filled in from reference TRBV19 and TRBJ2-1): DGGITQSPKYLFRKEGQNVTLSCEQNLNHDAMYWYRQDPGQGLRLIYYSQIVNDFQKGDIAEGYSVSREKKESFPLTVTSAQKNPTAFYLCASSIGTSLFFGPGTRLTVL.

In its sample, this clone was seen a few times. CDR3 region: CAIGHNVLTF. DNA of the CDR3: TGTGCCATTGGTCACAACGTCCTGACTTTC. The rearrangement links TRBV19 to TRBJ2-6; D call uncertain. The CDR3 sequence is 10 residues long. Trimming took off 10 bases at V and 9 bases at J, with 7 bases between the two ends. CDR1 and CDR2 (germline): LNHDA, SQIVND (reference sequence).

This clone was detected a few times. The chain carries TRBV5-1 and TRBJ2-5; a weak D match, TRBD2 (5 bases). V gave up 3 bases and J gave up 0 bases, with 12 bases separating them. The CDR3 totals 15 residues. Germline-derived CDR1 and CDR2 are SGHRS and YFSETQ. CDR3 nucleotides: TGCGCCAGCAGCTGGACCGGGAATAACCAAGAGACCCAGTACTTC. It translates to CASSWTGNNQETQYF.

This clone has a handful of counts. The chain links TRBV29-1 to TRBJ1-2; the D gene is possibly TRBD1 (5 bases). CDR1 SQVTM and CDR2 ANQGSEA come from the germline V gene. This CDR3 is built from 13 residues. V was shortened by 3 bases and J by 5 bases, with 13 bases between the two germline ends. The CDR3 sequence: CSVDPQDSYGYTF. The CDR3 DNA reads as TGCAGCGTTGATCCCCAAGACAGTTATGGCTACACCTTC. The full variable domain, completed using reference TRBV29-1 and TRBJ1-2, is SAVISQKPSRDICQRGTSLTIQCQVDSQVTMMFWYRQQPGQSLTLIATANQGSEATYESGFVIDKFPISRPNLTFSTLTVSNMSPEDSSIYLCSVDPQDSYGYTFGSGTRLTVV.

The rearrangement joins TRBV7-9 to TRBJ2-5; the D gene could be TRBD1 or TRBD2 (6 bases each). The V gene's germline CDR1 is SEHNR and CDR2 FQNEAQ (reference sequence). Trimming left V 5 bases short and J 1 base short, with 14 bases between. The CDR3 runs 15 residues. This chain's CDR3 is CASSPTGAGQETQYF. The CDR3, as DNA: TGTGCCAGCAGCCCCACGGGGGCGGGCCAAGAGACCCAGTACTTC. Together with reference TRBV7-9 and TRBJ2-5, the CDR3 gives the full variable domain: DTGVSQNPRHKITKRGQNVTFRCDPISEHNRLYWYRQTLGQGPEFLTYFQNEAQLEKSRLLSDRFSAERPKGSFSTLEIQRTEQGDSAMYLCASSPTGAGQETQYFGPGTRLLVL.

The chain joins TRBV5-1 to TRBJ2-7; D is unclear. The CDR3 has 14 amino acids. The germline V gene has CDR1 SGHRS and CDR2 YFSETQ. The ends were cut back, 3 bases at V and 0 bases at J, with 10 bases in the middle. The CDR3 reads CASSSSVSSYEQYF. The DNA for the CDR3 is TGCGCCAGCAGCTCGTCCGTCAGCTCCTACGAGCAGTACTTC.

This chain connects TRBV29-1 to TRBJ1-5; TRBD1 might be the D (6 bases). Germline CDR1 reads SQVTM; CDR2 reads ANQGSEA. The V and J ends lost 4 bases and 7 bases respectively, with 14 bases between them. This CDR3 is 13 amino acids long. This CDR3 is CSVGGGGVQPQHF. DNA for the CDR3: TGCAGCGTTGGGGGAGGGGGAGTGCAGCCCCAGCATTTT.

CDR3 loop: CASRLTSGRVWDEQFF. The CDR3 region has the DNA TGCGCCAGCAGACTTACTAGCGGGAGGGTTTGGGATGAGCAGTTCTTC. This chain links TRBV5-1 with TRBJ2-1, with TRBD2 matching 13 bases. Germline loops: CDR1 SGHRS, CDR2 YFSETQ. V trimming: 5 bases; J trimming: 8 bases; junction bases outside the gene matches: 10. The CDR3 has 16 amino acids.

The chain joins TRBV19 to TRBJ1-2; tentatively, D is TRBD1 (5 bases). The CDR3 is 15 residues long. V was cut by 4 bases and J by 0 bases, with 12 bases left in between. Germline V CDR1 and CDR2: LNHDA, SQIVND (reference sequence). CDR3 residues: CASSTYSTANYGYTF. The CDR3, as DNA: TGTGCCAGTAGTACCTACTCGACAGCTAACTATGGCTACACCTTC.

This sequence joins TRBV10-3 and TRBJ1-2, with D possibly matching TRBD1 (6 bases). The V and J ends lost 6 bases and 6 bases respectively, with 11 bases between them. Germline V gives CDR1 ENHRY, CDR2 SYGVKD. The CDR3 spans 12 residues. The CDR3: CAISKQGHGYTF. The CDR3 nucleotides read TGTGCCATCAGCAAACAGGGCCATGGCTACACCTTC.

CDR3 loop: CSVAQRQGTDTQYF. In DNA form, the CDR3 reads TGCAGCGTTGCTCAGAGACAGGGCACAGATACGCAGTATTTT. V usage is TRBV29-1 and J usage is TRBJ2-3; a possible D gene is TRBD1 (6 bases). The V gene's germline CDR1 is SQVTM and CDR2 ANQGSEA. Between the trimmed V and J ends, which lost 4 bases and 1 base, there was a span of 12 bases. CDR3 size: 14 residues.

In its sample, this clone was seen a few times. The chain recombines TRBV29-1 with TRBJ2-5; D is perhaps TRBD1 or TRBD2 (5 bases each). V was cut by 3 bases and J by 5 bases, with 13 bases left in between. CDR1 and CDR2 (germline): SQVTM, ANQGSEA. The CDR3 runs 13 residues. This chain's CDR3 is CSVDPGPGETQYF. The CDR3 DNA reads TGCAGCGTTGACCCGGGGCCTGGGGAGACCCAGTACTTC.

The chain joins TRBV30 to TRBJ2-1; D is possibly TRBD1 or TRBD2 (6 bases each). The CDR3 is 13 amino acids. Germline V gene lookup returns CDR1 GTSNPN and CDR2 SVGIG (reference sequence). Trimming pared 1 base from V and 8 bases from J, leaving 12 bases between. The CDR3: CAWSAGAVHEQFF. CDR3 DNA sequence: TGTGCCTGGAGTGCGGGGGCCGTCCATGAGCAGTTCTTC.

The V call is TRBV7-9, the J call TRBJ2-7; 14 positions agree with TRBD2. The CDR3 sequence is 17 residues long. CDR1 is SEHNR, CDR2 FQNEAQ, per germline (reference sequence). With V trimmed by 1 base and J by 4 bases, 6 bases remained unmatched. The CDR3 DNA reads TGTGCCAGCAGCTTAGGACTAGCGGGAGGGAGTGTTTACGAGCAGTACTTC. This codes for CASSLGLAGGSVYEQYF.

As concerns this clone: The same CDR3 arises from other DNA sequences in this sample as well. The V call is TRBV20-1, the J call TRBJ2-5; no firm D call. The CDR3 contains 11 residues. Germline V CDR1 and CDR2: DFQATT, SNEGSKA (reference sequence). V lost 1 base and J lost 1, with 1 base in between. CDR3 residues: CSARVQETQYF. CDR3 nucleotides: TGCAGTGCTAGAGTCCAAGAGACCCAGTACTTC.

The V call is TRBV4-1, the J call TRBJ2-7, with D perhaps matching TRBD2 (6 bases). Germline CDR1 MGHRA, CDR2 YSYEKL. This CDR3 is built from 17 residues. With 0 bases removed from V and 4 bases from J, the gap between germline ends came to 19 bases. The DNA for the CDR3 is TGCGCCAGCAGCCAAGAAGTAGCGGCAGGAGGGCTTTACGAGCAGTACTTC. Protein sequence: CASSQEVAAGGLYEQYF.

The table lists this clone with a few counts. The genes are TRBV29-1 and TRBJ1-1; unclear D gene. The CDR3 has 14 amino acids. V dropped 6 bases and J dropped 4 bases, with 18 bases sitting between them. CDR1 is SQVTM and CDR2 is ANQGSEA in the germline V gene. The CDR3 region is CSVAARSGSTEAFF. The DNA for the CDR3 is TGCAGCGTCGCCGCCCGGAGTGGTTCCACTGAAGCTTTCTTT.

This clone was detected only once. The chain couples TRBV2 to TRBJ2-1, with 11 nucleotides matching TRBD2. The germline V gene encodes CDR1 SNHLY and CDR2 FYNNEI. This CDR3 has 15 residues. Unmatched junction bases numbered 5, after V lost 4 bases and J lost 6 bases. For the CDR3, the DNA is TGTGCCAGCAGTGTAAGACTAGCGGGAACCAATGAGCAGTTCTTC. Its translation is CASSVRLAGTNEQFF.

The rearrangement uses TRBV18 and TRBJ2-7; TRBD1 agrees at 10 bases. The length of the CDR3 is 18 residues. Losses at the gene ends were 0 bases for V and 3 bases for J; bases not matched to a gene: 11. The germline CDR1 and CDR2 sequences are KGHSH and LQKENI. CDR3 coding DNA: TGTGCCAGCTCACCACCTGCAGGGACAGGGGAAAGGAGCTACGAGCAGTACTTC. Its translation is CASSPPAGTGERSYEQYF.

The J gene is TRBJ1-3, the V gene TRBV29-1, with D tentatively TRBD1 (5 bases). Germline V gives CDR1 SQVTM, CDR2 ANQGSEA. Trimming removed 6 bases at V and 4 bases at J, with 13 bases between. This CDR3 contains 13 residues. CDR3 bases: TGCAGCGTCGAGGGGAGGGTGGGAAACACCATATATTTT. Translated, it gives CSVEGRVGNTIYF.

This clone was recorded a few times. The sample contains more than one DNA sequence encoding this CDR3. The rearrangement joins TRBV28 to TRBJ2-1; 7 bases align to TRBD2. V was pared by 3 bases and J by 6 bases, with 5 bases of the junction left unmatched. The CDR3 contains 14 residues. Germline V gene data show CDR1 as MDHEN and CDR2 as SYDVKM. This CDR3 reads CASSLAGALNEQFF. DNA for the CDR3: TGTGCCAGCAGTTTGGCGGGAGCCCTCAATGAGCAGTTCTTC.